The TCR beta chain under discussion was sequenced for a study of T-cell memory formation after mild COVID-19. This clonotype was seen a handful of times. TCR alpha and TCR beta cDNA libraries with sample barcodes and UMIs came from 5'RACE using constant-segment primers. From the 5' RACE reads, TCRdb called clonotypes with MiXCR, one entry per CDR3 protein. Seen here are roughly 600,000 distinct CDR3 sequences, more than 15% observed once, and the top ten hold more than 10%. Germline V gene lookup returns CDR1 SEHNR and CDR2 FQNEAQ (reference sequence). This CDR3 has 14 residues. V lost 2 bases, J lost 0 bases, and 7 bases lay in between.

Sequenced input: PBMCs or a T cell subset sorted from them (not recorded which). The receptor comes from an adult woman who had mild COVID-19 (a few samples of this study predate the infection). Cell type and time point are not known. The V gene is TRBV7-9, the J gene TRBJ1-1; D remains unclear. The CDR3 sequence: CASSLKQVNTEAFF. The DNA of the CDR3 is TGTGCCAGCAGCTTAAAACAAGTGAACACTGAAGCTTTCTTT.